The clone carrying this T cell receptor (beta chain) was recorded once. Sequencing used immunoSEQ multiplex PCR; TCRdb keeps in-frame clones, though not all of them. The table has just under 65,000 clones, 75% to 80% seen once. This CDR3 is built from 14 residues. Trimming cost V 4 bases and J 6 bases, with 17 bases left between them. Per germline, CDR1 SGHNT and CDR2 YYREEE (reference sequence). These data originate in a study of memory CD4+ T cells and cytomegalovirus serostatus. Single viable CD3+CD4+CD8-CD45RO+ cells were sorted as the memory CD4+ T cells. The rearrangement joins TRBV5-4 to TRBJ2-7, with D perhaps matching TRBD2 (6 bases). The sample comprised memory CD4+ T cells from blood. This clonotype was obtained from an adult in good health and CMV-seronegative. CDR3 amino acids: CASSNGGSRREQYF. The CDR3 DNA reads as TGTGCCAGCAGCAATGGGGGGTCACGGCGCGAGCAGTACTTC. The whole variable domain, filled in from reference TRBV5-4 and TRBJ2-7, reads ETGVTQSPTHLIKTRGQQVTLRCSSQSGHNTVSWYQQALGQGPQFIFQYYREEENGRGNFPPRFSGLQFPNYSSELNVNALELDDSALYLCASSNGGSRREQYFGPGTRLTVT.